Shown below are 14 T cell receptor beta chains from a single sample sequenced in a study of blood T cell repertoires in COVID-19. TCRdb keeps only in-frame clones here, not all; method: immunoSEQ multiplex PCR. Found here are 80,000 to 100,000 clones, 90% of them singletons; the top ten hold 1.5% to 2%. Input material: peripheral blood. Source of these receptors: a man in his sixties with acute or convalescent COVID-19.

V usage is TRBV13 and J usage is TRBJ2-5, with D maybe TRBD2 (6 bases). CDR3 size: 13 residues. Trimming took off 4 bases at V and 2 bases at J, with 8 bases between the two ends. Germline values: CDR1 PRHDT, CDR2 FYEKMQ (reference sequence). CDR3 sequence reads: CASSSGVQETQYF. The CDR3 DNA is TGTGCCAGCAGCTCGGGGGTACAAGAGACCCAGTACTTC. Filled out from reference TRBV13 and TRBJ2-5, the complete variable domain reads AAGVIQSPRHLIKEKRETATLKCYPIPRHDTVYWYQQGPGQDPQFLISFYEKMQSDKGSIPDRFSAQQFSDYHSELNMSSLELGDSALYFCASSSGVQETQYFGPGTRLLVL.

The chain is built from TRBV6-2 or TRBV6-3 and TRBJ2-7, with 7 bases fitting TRBD1. J lost 5 bases, V lost 2 bases, and 12 bases had no gene match. CDR3 length equals 16 residues. Germline assignment: CDR1 MNHEY and CDR2 SVGEGT. DNA of the CDR3: TGTGCCAGCAGTTACCCGCCGAGGGGGCGAAGCCACGAGCAGTACTTC. Translation gives CASSYPPRGRSHEQYF.

This clone was recorded once. This sequence joins TRBV5-8 and TRBJ2-1; 13 nucleotides line up with TRBD2. Germline assignment: CDR1 SGHTS and CDR2 YDEGEE. The CDR3 covers 15 residues. V lost 4 bases to trimming and J lost 10 bases; unmatched junction nucleotides: 8. The CDR3 is CASSLTSGGPREQFF. Written as DNA, the CDR3 is TGTGCCAGCAGCCTGACTAGCGGGGGGCCGCGGGAGCAGTTCTTC.

The V and J genes are TRBV6-1 and TRBJ1-1; the match to TRBD1 covers 10 bases. The junction had 4 bases not matched to a gene; V was cut back by 3 bases and J by 0 bases. The germline V gene has CDR1 MNHNS and CDR2 SASEGT. This CDR3 region has 16 residues. CDR3 DNA: TGTGCCAGCAGTGAGTGGGACAGGGGAATGAACACTGAAGCTTTCTTT. The encoded protein is CASSEWDRGMNTEAFF.

The chain links TRBV30 to TRBJ1-1, with D maybe TRBD1 (6 bases). Germline V gene sequence: CDR1 GTSNPN, CDR2 SVGIG (reference sequence). The V and J ends lost 3 bases and 1 base respectively, with 12 bases between them. The CDR3 totals 14 residues. CDR3 sequence reads: CAWSRGAQNTEAFF. CDR3 sequence (DNA): TGTGCCTGGAGCCGGGGGGCGCAGAACACTGAAGCTTTCTTT.

This clone came up once. The V call is TRBV28, the J call TRBJ2-7; 7 nucleotides line up with TRBD2. This CDR3 spans 14 amino acids. From germline, CDR1 is MDHEN and CDR2 SYDVKM. Unmatched junction bases numbered 7, after V lost 3 bases and J lost 5 bases. CDR3 bases: TGTGCCAGCAGTTTCCCCGGGGGGACCCACGAGCAGTACTTC. Translation: CASSFPGGTHEQYF.

The V and J genes are TRBV10-2 and TRBJ2-5, with TRBD2 as a possible D gene (6 bases). The CDR3 extends over 14 amino acids. With 0 bases removed from V and 5 bases from J, the gap between germline ends came to 10 bases. Germline V lookup: CDR1 WSHSY, CDR2 SAAADI. The CDR3 DNA sequence: TGCGCCAGCAGTGAGTCAGGAGGGGAGGAGACCCAGTACTTC. Translation: CASSESGGEETQYF.

This sequence joins TRBV5-1 and TRBJ2-3; D remains ambiguous. Trimming took off 6 bases at V and 1 base at J, with 12 bases between the two ends. The V gene's germline CDR1 is SGHRS and CDR2 YFSETQ. There are 14 residues in the CDR3. The CDR3 here is CASMGHPGTDTQYF. CDR3 sequence (DNA): TGCGCCAGCATGGGCCACCCTGGCACAGATACGCAGTATTTT.

CDR3 coding DNA: TGTGCCAGCAGCATACGGGACGGTGGACGCGGGGGCATGAACACTGAAGCTTTCTTT. As protein: CASSIRDGGRGGMNTEAFF. The chain is built from TRBV11-2 and TRBJ1-1, with D possibly being TRBD1 (6 bases). The CDR3 sequence is 19 residues long. The V and J ends lost 5 bases and 0 bases respectively, with 25 bases between them. CDR1 is SGHAT and CDR2 is FQNNGV in the germline V gene.

The CDR3 DNA reads TGTGCCAGCACCCAAGGGGGAAATGGGAACATTCAGTACTTC. This gives the protein CASTQGGNGNIQYF. The chain links TRBV6-5 to TRBJ2-4, with a possible D match to TRBD1 (6 bases). Deletions cut 7 bases from V and 7 bases from J, with 17 bases between. This CDR3 contains 14 residues. Per germline, CDR1 MNHEY and CDR2 SVGAGI.

The chain is built from TRBV7-8 and TRBJ2-1; 12 bases are shared with TRBD1. CDR3 length equals 14 residues. V lost 6 bases and J lost 9; bases outside the gene matches: 6. The germline CDR1 and CDR2 sequences are SGHVS and FQNEAQ. CDR3 in amino acids: CASRTGTGGGEQFF. DNA of the CDR3: TGTGCCAGCAGAACCGGGACAGGGGGCGGTGAGCAGTTCTTC.

The chain carries TRBV5-4 and TRBJ2-7; D unclear. CDR1 is SGHNT, CDR2 YYREEE, per germline (reference sequence). The CDR3 totals 13 residues. Trimming cost V 5 bases and J 3 bases, with 12 bases left between them. CDR3 sequence: CASRGTENYEQYF. CDR3 in DNA: TGTGCCAGCAGGGGTACAGAGAACTACGAGCAGTACTTC.

V usage is TRBV9 and J usage is TRBJ2-3; 9 bases match TRBD2. The CDR3 loop spans 17 amino acids. Germline assignment: CDR1 SGDLS and CDR2 YYNGEE. With 0 bases clipped from V and 5 bases from J, the junction kept 10 bases outside the gene matches. The chain's CDR3 is CASSVVPGAGGGDTQYF. The CDR3 DNA reads TGTGCCAGCAGCGTAGTTCCTGGGGCGGGGGGGGGAGATACGCAGTATTTT.

This chain links TRBV21-1 with TRBJ1-5. TRBV21-1 counts as a pseudogene. This CDR3 comprises 18 residues. CDR3 sequence: CADIAVRKVEDSNQPQHF. The DNA of the CDR3 is TGTGCCGATATCGCGGTCCGGAAAGTAGAAGATAGCAATCAGCCCCAGCATTTT.